The rows below give T cell receptor beta chains drawn from one sample of a study of beta chain features in type 1 diabetes. Sequencing used immunoSEQ multiplex PCR; TCRdb keeps in-frame clones, though not all of them. The sample consists of approximately 52,000 clones, 60% to 70% of them appearing once. The sample consisted of stem cell memory CD4+ T cells from blood. Source of these receptors: a woman aged 30 to 39 with type 1 diabetes. Both conserved end residues are part of each CDR3. The D gene is left open where the match is weak. For some rows the clone size is stated as once, few or many, or as a class when expanded; others skip it.

TRBJ2-7	NA	TRBV29-1	NA	TGCAGCGTCGGCTCTGGGGCGGACGAGCAGTACTTC	CSVGSGADEQYF
TRBJ2-7	NA	TRBV28	NA	TGTGCCAGCAGTTTACTGTCCTACGAGCAGTACTTC	CASSLLSYEQYF
TRBJ1-5	NA	TRBV23-1	few	TGCGCCAGCAGTCAATCTTGCAGGGTAAAGCCCCAGCATTTT	CASSQSCRVKPQHF
TRBJ2-1	TRBD2	TRBV20-1	NA	TGCAGTGCCTGGGACTATAATGAGCAGTTCTTC	CSAWDYNEQFF
TRBJ2-1	TRBD1	TRBV7-8	NA	TGTGCCAGCAGCTTCGACAGGGCATACAATGAGCAGTTCTTC	CASSFDRAYNEQFF
TRBJ2-2	TRBD1	TRBV25-1	few	TGTGCCATTGGGGACAGAGCGAACACCGGGGAGCTGTTTTTT	CAIGDRANTGELFF
TRBJ2-1	TRBD2	TRBV29-1	once	TGCAGCGTTGGTTTTGTTAGCGGGAGTGGGAATGAGCAGTTCTTC	CSVGFVSGSGNEQFF
TRBJ2-5	NA	TRBV27	NA	TGTGCCAGCAGTCGTGGTCCCGAGGGGACCCAGTACTTC	CASSRGPEGTQYF
TRBJ2-1	TRBD1	TRBV5-1	NA	TGCGCCAGCAGCTTGGAGGACAGGGGGTTCGATGAGCAGTTCTTC	CASSLEDRGFDEQFF
TRBJ2-3	TRBD1	TRBV5-1	NA	TGCGCCAGCAGCGCGGACAGGGGTTCGACAGATACGCAGTATTTT	CASSADRGSTDTQYF
TRBJ1-4	NA	TRBV7-8	NA	TGTGCCAGCAGCTTAGGGAGGGTTCAGGGCATGAATGAAAAACTGTTTTTT	CASSLGRVQGMNEKLFF
TRBJ1-1	NA	TRBV7-2	NA	TGTGCCAGCAGCCCCCGGGGAGGGCACACTGAAGCTTTCTTT	CASSPRGGHTEAFF
TRBJ1-2	NA	TRBV25-1	NA	TGTGCCAGCAGTGAATACGGTGTGATCTATGGCTACACCTTC	CASSEYGVIYGYTF
TRBJ2-7	NA	TRBV4-1	NA	TGCGCCAGCAGCCAACCGACAGAAGACAGCCTACAGGAGCAGTACTTC	CASSQPTEDSLQEQYF
TRBJ2-1	TRBD1	TRBV2	NA	TGTGCCAGCTTCATGGACAGGCGGTCCTACAATGAGCAGTTCTTC	CASFMDRRSYNEQFF
TRBJ2-5	TRBD2	TRBV5-1	few	TGCGCCAGCAGCTTGGAACTAGCGGTCCAAGAGACCCAGTACTTC	CASSLELAVQETQYF
TRBJ1-4	TRBD1	TRBV4-1	NA	TGCGCCAGCAGCCAAGTAGGGGGCAAGGAAAAACTGTTTTTT	CASSQVGGKEKLFF
TRBJ1-1	TRBD1	TRBV6-6	few	TGTGCCAGCAGTTACTCGGGACAGGGTTTAGCTTTCTTT	CASSYSGQGLAFF
TRBJ1-5	NA	TRBV6-5	NA	TGTGCCAGCGGGTTGAACAGGCATAGCAATCAGCCCCAGCATTTT	CASGLNRHSNQPQHF
TRBJ2-7	TRBD1	TRBV6-6	few	TGTGCCAGCAACCCGACAGGGAATTTGGGGGAGCAGTACTTC	CASNPTGNLGEQYF
TRBJ2-1	NA	TRBV7-3	few	TGTGCCAGCAGCTCCGACGGGGTTCCCTACAATGAGCAGTTCTTC	CASSSDGVPYNEQFF
TRBJ2-1	TRBD2	TRBV9	NA	TGTGCCAGCAGCGTAGCTCCCAGCGGGAGCTCCTACAATGAGCAGTTCTTC	CASSVAPSGSSYNEQFF
TRBJ2-1	NA	TRBV29-1	once	TGCAGCGCCCGTGACAGGACAATCGATGAGCAGTTCTTC	CSARDRTIDEQFF
TRBJ2-5	NA	TRBV5-6	NA	TGTGCCAGCAGCTCCCCATCACAAGAGACCCAGTACTTC	CASSSPSQETQYF
TRBJ1-1	NA	TRBV7-9	NA	TGTGCCAGCAGCTTATTGGGGCACACTGAAGCTTTCTTT	CASSLLGHTEAFF
TRBJ1-2	TRBD1	TRBV9	NA	TGTGCCAGCAGCGTAGATCCCGGACAGGGAAGTTGGGGCTACACCTTC	CASSVDPGQGSWGYTF
TRBJ1-2	NA	TRBV2	NA	TGTGCCAGCAGCGGGAACTATGGCTACACCTTC	CASSGNYGYTF
TRBJ1-1	NA	TRBV11-3	NA	TGTGCCAGCAGCCTTTATGGGGCTGCCGCTTTCTTT	CASSLYGAAAFF
TRBJ1-3	NA	TRBV7-9	NA	TGTGCCAGCAGCCTTCAGGGGACTGGAAACACCATATATTTT	CASSLQGTGNTIYF
TRBJ1-1	NA	TRBV18	NA	TGTGCCAGCTCACCAGTTCTCAGGGAGGGCACTGAAGCTTTCTTT	CASSPVLREGTEAFF
TRBJ1-1	NA	TRBV2	once	TGTGCCAGCAGGTCGCGGATCGAGGAAGCTTTCTTT	CASRSRIEEAFF
TRBJ2-3	NA	TRBV7-9	NA	TGTGCCAGCAGCCCTAGAGGAGGCTTGCACACAGATACGCAGTATTTT	CASSPRGGLHTDTQYF
TRBJ1-3	NA	TRBV28	NA	TGTGCCAGCAGTTTAACATTGGGGCAGAACGAATTCTCTGGAAACACCATATATTTT	CASSLTLGQNEFSGNTIYF
TRBJ2-1	TRBD2	TRBV2	NA	TGTGCCAGTGCTAGCGGCCTTGACAATGAGCAGTTCTTC	CASASGLDNEQFF
TRBJ2-1	TRBD2	TRBV30	NA	TGTGCCTGGAGTCGGCTAGCGGCCAACAATGAGCAGTTCTTC	CAWSRLAANNEQFF
TRBJ1-5	NA	TRBV19	NA	TGTGCCAGTAATCTACAGGGTCGAGAGCAGCCCCAGCATTTT	CASNLQGREQPQHF
TRBJ2-7	TRBD2	TRBV6-6	NA	TGTGCCAGCAGCCCCCCCGCTAGCGGGAGGTACGAGCAGTACTTC	CASSPPASGRYEQYF
TRBJ1-2	TRBD1	TRBV15	NA	TGTGCCACCAGCAGAATACAGGGGGACTATGGCTACACCTTC	CATSRIQGDYGYTF
TRBJ1-3	NA	TRBV6-6	NA	TGTGCCAGCAGTTACGACAGGAGCTCTGGAAACACCATATATTTT	CASSYDRSSGNTIYF
TRBJ1-1	NA	TRBV7-3	NA	TGTGCCAGCAGCCTTACAGGGATGGGCACTGAAGCTTTCTTT	CASSLTGMGTEAFF
TRBJ2-5	TRBD2	TRBV13	NA	TGTGCCAGCAGCGCGACTAGCGGGAGGCTTCCGGGAGAGACCCAGTACTTC	CASSATSGRLPGETQYF
TRBJ2-1	NA	TRBV9	NA	TGTGCCAGCAGCCAGTACAATGAGCAGTTCTTC	CASSQYNEQFF
TRBJ2-3	NA	TRBV15	NA	TGTGCCACCAGCAGGGTAACTAGCCCTTCGGGGACAGATACGCAGTATTTT	CATSRVTSPSGTDTQYF
TRBJ2-1	TRBD2	TRBV5-1	NA	TGCGCCAGCAGCTTGGATCGCGGGAGGGCGTTCTTC	CASSLDRGRAFF
TRBJ2-5	NA	TRBV27	NA	TGTGCCAGCACCCATGAGGAGACCCAGTACTTC	CASTHEETQYF
TRBJ2-7	NA	TRBV13	NA	TGTGCCAGCAGCTCTAGGCGGAGTGGCACCTACGAGCAGTACTTC	CASSSRRSGTYEQYF
TRBJ1-5	TRBD1	TRBV2	NA	TGTGCCAGCAGTGAGAGGACAGGGGCTCAGCCCCAGCATTTT	CASSERTGAQPQHF
TRBJ1-1	TRBD1	TRBV9	NA	TGTGCCAGCAGCGTAGTGATTTGGGACAGGGGGCAGGGCACTGAAGCTTTCTTT	CASSVVIWDRGQGTEAFF
TRBJ1-4	TRBD1	TRBV28	NA	TGTGCCAGTTTGCCAGGGGGGCGAGGTGAAAAACTGTTTTTT	CASLPGGRGEKLFF
TRBJ2-3	TRBD2	TRBV10-3	few	TGTGCCATCAGTGAGCCTAGCGGGAGGACGATCGCCTCAGATACGCAGTATTTT	CAISEPSGRTIASDTQYF
TRBJ1-5	TRBD1	TRBV27	NA	TGTGCCAGCAGAGGAATCCGGGACAGGGATCAGCCCCAGCATTTT	CASRGIRDRDQPQHF
TRBJ1-1	TRBD1	TRBV25-1	NA	TGTGCCAGCAGTGACAACCACGATACAGGGGTCTACACTGAAGCTTTCTTT	CASSDNHDTGVYTEAFF
TRBJ2-7	TRBD2	TRBV10-2	NA	TGCGCCACTACCGGGACTAGCGCGTCCTACGAGCAGTACTTC	CATTGTSASYEQYF